These 4 T cell receptor beta chains were all obtained from the same sample, sequenced in a study of shared clonotypes between healthy human individuals. Using immunoSEQ multiplex PCR, the repertoire was profiled, and TCRdb retains in-frame clones only, with some absent. This table has more than 400,000 clones, roughly 95% appearing once. Input material: naive CD4+ T cells sorted from blood. The sample's subset: CD45RA+ positively selected. The source is a woman younger than 45 in good health.

This rearrangement joins TRBV5-1 to TRBJ1-4; D is unclear. Germline loops: CDR1 SGHRS, CDR2 YFSETQ. V was shortened by 4 bases and J by 0 bases, with 10 bases between the two germline ends. The CDR3 is 15 amino acids. The CDR3: CASSRQGATNEKLFF. Written as DNA, the CDR3 is TGCGCCAGCAGCCGACAAGGCGCAACTAATGAAAAACTGTTTTTT.

This chain uses TRBV28 with TRBJ1-4, with D perhaps matching TRBD1 (6 bases). Germline CDR1 is MDHEN and CDR2 is SYDVKM. The V and J ends lost 3 bases and 6 bases respectively, with 17 bases between them. CDR3 size: 16 residues. The CDR3 sequence: CASSFRSGGEDEKLFF. CDR3 nucleotide sequence: TGTGCCAGCAGTTTTCGGTCCGGGGGCGAGGATGAAAAACTGTTTTTT.

This clone was detected once. This chain uses TRBV11-2 with TRBJ1-1; 10 bases map to TRBD1. Germline CDR1 and CDR2: SGHAT and FQNNGV. The J segment lost 2 bases and the V segment lost 3 bases, leaving 15 bases of the junction unmatched. This CDR3 spans 19 amino acids. The CDR3 loop is CASSFRTRTGGLGNTEAFF. The CDR3 DNA reads TGTGCCAGCAGCTTCAGGACCCGGACAGGGGGATTGGGAAACACTGAAGCTTTCTTT. Full variable domain (outside the CDR3, taken from reference TRBV11-2 and TRBJ1-1): EAGVAQSPRYKIIEKRQSVAFWCNPISGHATLYWYQQILGQGPKLLIQFQNNGVVDDSQLPKDRFSAERLKGVDSTLKIQPAKLEDSAVYLCASSFRTRTGGLGNTEAFFGQGTRLTVV.

V is TRBV5-1 and J is TRBJ2-5; TRBD2 is a possible D gene (6 bases). Germline lookup yields CDR1 SGHRS and CDR2 YFSETQ. This CDR3 contains 13 residues. V lost 2 bases and J 5 bases, leaving 10 bases between the germline ends. The CDR3 loop reads CASSFDRGETQYF. The CDR3 DNA sequence: TGCGCCAGCAGCTTTGACCGGGGGGAGACCCAGTACTTC.